This is a list of T cell receptor beta chains from one sample in a study of sequential checkpoint blockade in melanoma. The method was immunoSEQ multiplex PCR; TCRdb's version includes in-frame clones alone and lacks a portion of them. The top ten clones hold about 16% of a sample with 15,000 to 20,000 clones, 45% to 65% of them seen once. This specimen consisted of CD8+ T cells sorted from blood (inferred from file names), obtained from a patient given nivolumab and ipilimumab in sequence. The receptors were gathered from a human donor with melanoma. CDR3s include the opening cysteine and the closing phenylalanine or tryptophan. The D gene is left open where the match is weak. Size is omitted from some rows. Given values are once, few, many or a class for expanded clones.

clone_size	j_call	d_call	v_call	cdr3_nt	cdr3_aa
-	TRBJ1-4	-	TRBV13	TGTGCCAGCAGCTTAGGATCACAGGGTGCCACTAATGAAAAACTGTTTTTT	CASSLGSQGATNEKLFF
-	TRBJ2-1	-	TRBV19	TGTGCCAGTAGTAGATCCGGGACAAACAATGAGCAGTTCTTC	CASSRSGTNNEQFF
few	TRBJ2-7	TRBD1	TRBV6-5	TGTGCCAGCTCCACAGGGGTCGAGCAGTACTTC	CASSTGVEQYF
-	TRBJ2-7	TRBD1	TRBV4-2	TGTGCCAGCAGCCAACCGGGACAGGCCTACGAGCAGTACTTC	CASSQPGQAYEQYF
-	TRBJ2-1	TRBD1	TRBV6-1	TGTGCCAGCAGTGGTGGGGACAGGGGTTTCGGTGAGCAGTTCTTC	CASSGGDRGFGEQFF
-	TRBJ2-2	-	TRBV4-2	TGTGCCAGCAGCCAAGGTCTCGGGAACACCGGGGAGCTGTTTTTT	CASSQGLGNTGELFF
-	TRBJ1-2	-	TRBV28	TGTGCCAGCATTGCGACAGGACGGTCCATTTCTGGCTACACCTTC	CASIATGRSISGYTF
few	TRBJ2-1	TRBD2	TRBV9	TGTGCCAGCAGCGCGGGGACTAGCGCCCGCAATGAGCAGTTCTTC	CASSAGTSARNEQFF
-	TRBJ2-2	-	TRBV2	TGTGCCAGCACCGACACAGGGTCGAACACCGGGGAGCTGTTTTTT	CASTDTGSNTGELFF
-	TRBJ2-1	-	TRBV13	TGTGCCAGCAGCCTTAGTTTGGCAGGTAGCTCCTACAATGAGCAGTTCTTC	CASSLSLAGSSYNEQFF
few	TRBJ1-2	TRBD1	TRBV4-1	TGCGCCAGCAGCCAAGAACAGGGGACCAACTATGGCTACACCTTC	CASSQEQGTNYGYTF
-	TRBJ2-2	TRBD1	TRBV7-7	TGTGCCAGCAGCTTAAGGACAGGCGTCAACACCGGGGAGCTGTTTTTT	CASSLRTGVNTGELFF
medium-sized	TRBJ1-2	-	TRBV2	TGTGCCAGCAGTGACGGCAGGAGGATCTATGGCTACACCTTC	CASSDGRRIYGYTF
-	TRBJ1-1	-	TRBV7-6	TGTGCCAGCAGCTTCGAGGAGGGAGACACTGAAGCTTTCTTT	CASSFEEGDTEAFF
-	TRBJ1-1	TRBD1	TRBV4-1	TGCGCCAGCAGCCATTTCAGGGGGCAGGCGGGGACTGAAGCTTTCTTT	CASSHFRGQAGTEAFF
few	TRBJ2-7	-	TRBV4-1	TGCGCCAGCAGCCGGGACGGGGGCGAGCAGTACTTC	CASSRDGGEQYF
-	TRBJ2-2	TRBD1	TRBV29-1	TGCAGCGTTGAAGGCCGGCGGACAGGGAACACCGGGGAGCTGTTTTTT	CSVEGRRTGNTGELFF